This is a list of T cell receptor beta chains from one sample in a study of blood T cell repertoires in COVID-19. TCRdb's table, derived via immunoSEQ multiplex PCR, lists solely in-frame clones and lacks some. The repertoire has about 430,000 clones, 80% to 90% of them found once; the top ten carry about 1.1%. The sequencing sample was made of PBMCs or T cells enriched from blood (not recorded which). The receptors derive from a man aged 25-45 years who had recovered from COVID-19. The CDR3 runs from the conserved cysteine through the conserved F or W. D genes are given only for firm matches. Clone size is given for some rows only: seen once, a few or many times, or a class if the clone is expanded.

D gene: -
V gene: TRBV21-1
J gene: TRBJ2-5
clone size: -
CDR3 DNA: TGTGCCAGCAGCAAGACAGGGGGGTTGGAGACCCAGTACTTC
CDR3 protein: CASSKTGGLETQYF

D gene: -
V gene: TRBV28
J gene: TRBJ1-2
clone size: -
CDR3 DNA: TGTGCCAGCAGTTCATTCAGGGTGAGGGGCTACACCTTC
CDR3 protein: CASSSFRVRGYTF

D gene: -
V gene: TRBV5-1
J gene: TRBJ2-2
clone size: -
CDR3 DNA: TGCGCCAGCAGCCAGGACTTCCCCGCGAACACCGGGGAGCTGTTTTTT
CDR3 protein: CASSQDFPANTGELFF

D gene: TRBD2
V gene: TRBV5-6
J gene: TRBJ2-5
clone size: once
CDR3 DNA: TGTGCCAGCAGCTTTAGGGCTAGCGGGAGAAGAGAGACCCAGTACTTC
CDR3 protein: CASSFRASGRRETQYF

D gene: -
V gene: TRBV12-3/TRBV12-4
J gene: TRBJ1-1
clone size: -
CDR3 DNA: TGTGCCAGCAGTTTAGCGCGGGTTGCAGAAGCTTTCTTT
CDR3 protein: CASSLARVAEAFF

D gene: TRBD2
V gene: TRBV7-3
J gene: TRBJ2-5
clone size: -
CDR3 DNA: TGTGCCAGCAGCCCGGGACTAGCGGGAGAGACCCAGTACTTC
CDR3 protein: CASSPGLAGETQYF

D gene: TRBD1
V gene: TRBV3-1/TRBV3-2
J gene: TRBJ1-6
clone size: -
CDR3 DNA: TGTGCCAGCAGCCAATCACGGACAGGATCTAATTCACCCCTCCACTTT
CDR3 protein: CASSQSRTGSNSPLHF

D gene: TRBD2
V gene: TRBV24-1
J gene: TRBJ2-3
clone size: -
CDR3 DNA: TGTGCCACCAGTGATTTGCAGGCGGGGGTGGATACGCAGTATTTT
CDR3 protein: CATSDLQAGVDTQYF

D gene: TRBD2
V gene: TRBV6-5
J gene: TRBJ2-2
clone size: -
CDR3 DNA: TGTGCCAGCGTAGCGGGAGCGAACACCGGGGAGCTGTTTTTT
CDR3 protein: CASVAGANTGELFF

D gene: TRBD1
V gene: TRBV5-1
J gene: TRBJ1-2
clone size: -
CDR3 DNA: TGCGCCAGCAGCTTCGGGACAGGGAGTAGCTACACCTTC
CDR3 protein: CASSFGTGSSYTF

D gene: TRBD1
V gene: TRBV4-1
J gene: TRBJ2-4
clone size: -
CDR3 DNA: TGCGCCAGCAGCCAAGATCTCCTCGGACAGGGGATAAAAAACATTCAGTACTTC
CDR3 protein: CASSQDLLGQGIKNIQYF

D gene: -
V gene: TRBV4-1
J gene: TRBJ1-4
clone size: -
CDR3 DNA: TGCGCCAGCAGCCAAGATTTGGGCCCACGGGGTGAAAAACTGTTTTTT
CDR3 protein: CASSQDLGPRGEKLFF

D gene: -
V gene: TRBV2
J gene: TRBJ2-1
clone size: -
CDR3 DNA: TGTGCCAGCACACGCGCGTCCTACAATGAGCAGTTCTTC
CDR3 protein: CASTRASYNEQFF

D gene: -
V gene: TRBV4-1
J gene: TRBJ1-5
clone size: few
CDR3 DNA: TGCGCCAGCAGCCAAGATGGACAGATCAATCAGCCCCAGCATTTT
CDR3 protein: CASSQDGQINQPQHF

D gene: -
V gene: TRBV27
J gene: TRBJ1-2
clone size: -
CDR3 DNA: TGTGCCAGCAGTCAGACGAGGGCAGGCCACGACGACTATGGCTACACCTTC
CDR3 protein: CASSQTRAGHDDYGYTF

D gene: -
V gene: TRBV20-1
J gene: TRBJ2-5
clone size: -
CDR3 DNA: TGCAGTGCTAGTAAGCTAGTTTACGAGACCCAGTACTTC
CDR3 protein: CSASKLVYETQYF

D gene: -
V gene: TRBV4-2
J gene: TRBJ1-5
clone size: -
CDR3 DNA: TGTGCCAGCAGCCAAGGCAGGGAGGATAATCAGCCCCAGCATTTT
CDR3 protein: CASSQGREDNQPQHF

D gene: TRBD1
V gene: TRBV10-1
J gene: TRBJ2-2
clone size: -
CDR3 DNA: TGCGCCAGCAGGAGCCGGGACAGGGTGGACGACACCGGGGAGCTGTTTTTT
CDR3 protein: CASRSRDRVDDTGELFF

D gene: -
V gene: TRBV6-5
J gene: TRBJ1-6
clone size: -
CDR3 DNA: TGTGCCAGCAGTTACTCGATAAGGGAGTTCCCCCTCCACTTT
CDR3 protein: CASSYSIREFPLHF

D gene: -
V gene: TRBV11-2
J gene: TRBJ2-1
clone size: few
CDR3 DNA: TGTGCCAGCAGCTTATATGGCCCATACAATGAGCAGTTCTTC
CDR3 protein: CASSLYGPYNEQFF

D gene: -
V gene: TRBV7-8
J gene: TRBJ2-6
clone size: -
CDR3 DNA: TGTGCCAGCAGCTTATATGGGGCCAACGTCCTGACTTTC
CDR3 protein: CASSLYGANVLTF

D gene: TRBD1
V gene: TRBV4-2
J gene: TRBJ2-7
clone size: -
CDR3 DNA: TGTGCCAGCAGCCAAGAGTGGCAGGGGGCCTCCTACGAGCAGTACTTC
CDR3 protein: CASSQEWQGASYEQYF

D gene: TRBD1
V gene: TRBV24-1
J gene: TRBJ1-2
clone size: -
CDR3 DNA: TGTGCCACCAGTGAAAACCGGGACAGTAATGGCTACACCTTC
CDR3 protein: CATSENRDSNGYTF

D gene: -
V gene: TRBV10-3
J gene: TRBJ1-2
clone size: -
CDR3 DNA: TGTGCCATGCGGACACCTAACTATGGCTACACCTTC
CDR3 protein: CAMRTPNYGYTF

D gene: -
V gene: TRBV10-3
J gene: TRBJ1-5
clone size: -
CDR3 DNA: TGTGCCATCAGTGAGTCGGGGCAGAACAATCAGCCCCAGCATTTT
CDR3 protein: CAISESGQNNQPQHF

D gene: TRBD1
V gene: TRBV5-1
J gene: TRBJ1-1
clone size: -
CDR3 DNA: TGCGCCAGCAGCTGGGGACAGGAGAACACTGAAGCTTTCTTT
CDR3 protein: CASSWGQENTEAFF

D gene: TRBD1
V gene: TRBV5-4
J gene: TRBJ2-1
clone size: -
CDR3 DNA: TGTGCCAGCAGCTCGGGGGGGGACAGGGGATACAATGAGCAGTTCTTC
CDR3 protein: CASSSGGDRGYNEQFF

D gene: -
V gene: TRBV7-9
J gene: TRBJ1-5
clone size: -
CDR3 DNA: TGTGCCAGCAGCCTCTCGGCGGGGGATAGCAATCAGCCCCAGCATTTT
CDR3 protein: CASSLSAGDSNQPQHF

D gene: TRBD1
V gene: TRBV7-9
J gene: TRBJ1-6
clone size: -
CDR3 DNA: TGTGCCAGCAGCCTTCGACAGGGAGATTCACCCCTCCACTTT
CDR3 protein: CASSLRQGDSPLHF

D gene: -
V gene: TRBV6-2/TRBV6-3
J gene: TRBJ1-2
clone size: -
CDR3 DNA: TGTGCCAGCAGTTACCACAGGGATGGCTACACCTTC
CDR3 protein: CASSYHRDGYTF

D gene: TRBD1
V gene: TRBV5-6
J gene: TRBJ1-4
clone size: -
CDR3 DNA: TGTGCCAGCAGCTTGGAGGACAGGGGTAATGAAAAACTGTTTTTT
CDR3 protein: CASSLEDRGNEKLFF

D gene: TRBD2
V gene: TRBV11-2
J gene: TRBJ2-1
clone size: -
CDR3 DNA: TGTGCCAGCAGCTTAGCACTAGCGGGGTACTACAATGAGCAGTTCTTC
CDR3 protein: CASSLALAGYYNEQFF

D gene: TRBD1
V gene: TRBV3-1/TRBV3-2
J gene: TRBJ1-1
clone size: -
CDR3 DNA: TGTGCCAGCAGCCAAGAAAGGACAGGGACGTGGAACACTGAAGCTTTCTTT
CDR3 protein: CASSQERTGTWNTEAFF

D gene: TRBD1
V gene: TRBV29-1
J gene: TRBJ1-1
clone size: -
CDR3 DNA: TGCAGCGCCTACCTCCAGACAGGGGGGACTGAAGCTTTCTTT
CDR3 protein: CSAYLQTGGTEAFF

D gene: TRBD1
V gene: TRBV27
J gene: TRBJ2-5
clone size: -
CDR3 DNA: TGTGCCAGCAGTTTTGGGGTTGACAGGGTGGAGACCCAGTACTTC
CDR3 protein: CASSFGVDRVETQYF

D gene: -
V gene: TRBV30
J gene: TRBJ2-2
clone size: -
CDR3 DNA: TGTGCCTGGAGTGTACTCAGGGGGGCGAACACCGGGGAGCTGTTTTTT
CDR3 protein: CAWSVLRGANTGELFF

D gene: -
V gene: TRBV11-2
J gene: TRBJ2-3
clone size: -
CDR3 DNA: TGTGCCAGCAGCTCCCACCAACAGACAGATACGCAGTATTTT
CDR3 protein: CASSSHQQTDTQYF

D gene: TRBD1
V gene: TRBV5-4
J gene: TRBJ1-3
clone size: -
CDR3 DNA: TGTGCCAGCAGCTTGGACGCCAGGGGGCTTATTGGAAACACCATATATTTT
CDR3 protein: CASSLDARGLIGNTIYF

D gene: TRBD2
V gene: TRBV24-1
J gene: TRBJ2-3
clone size: -
CDR3 DNA: TGTGCCACCAGTGGATCTAGCGGGCGAAGCACAGATACGCAGTATTTT
CDR3 protein: CATSGSSGRSTDTQYF

D gene: TRBD1
V gene: TRBV5-4
J gene: TRBJ2-2
clone size: -
CDR3 DNA: TGTGCCAGCAGCTTGGAGGGACAGGGTCGCCTCAGGGAGCTGTTTTTT
CDR3 protein: CASSLEGQGRLRELFF

D gene: TRBD1
V gene: TRBV9
J gene: TRBJ2-7
clone size: -
CDR3 DNA: TGTGCCAGCAGCGTGACAGGGGGCTACGAGCAGTACTTC
CDR3 protein: CASSVTGGYEQYF

D gene: -
V gene: TRBV15
J gene: TRBJ2-1
clone size: -
CDR3 DNA: TGTGCCACCAGCAGAGGTCGACTAGGGATATGGAATGAGCAGTTCTTC
CDR3 protein: CATSRGRLGIWNEQFF

D gene: TRBD1
V gene: TRBV28
J gene: TRBJ1-5
clone size: -
CDR3 DNA: TGTGCCAGCAGTTTCTCAAGCATGGACAGGGGGTCGGAGCCCCAGCATTTT
CDR3 protein: CASSFSSMDRGSEPQHF

D gene: TRBD2
V gene: TRBV29-1
J gene: TRBJ2-6
clone size: -
CDR3 DNA: TGCAGCGTTGAGACAGCGGGAGAAACCTCTGGGGCCAACGTCCTGACTTTC
CDR3 protein: CSVETAGETSGANVLTF

D gene: TRBD2
V gene: TRBV5-1
J gene: TRBJ2-3
clone size: -
CDR3 DNA: TGCGCCAGCAGCCGAAGACTAGCCGCTAGCACAGATACGCAGTATTTT
CDR3 protein: CASSRRLAASTDTQYF

D gene: -
V gene: TRBV5-6
J gene: TRBJ1-2
clone size: -
CDR3 DNA: TGTGCCAGCAGCTCGGTCCCCGTCCGGAACTATGGCTACACCTTC
CDR3 protein: CASSSVPVRNYGYTF

D gene: -
V gene: TRBV11-3
J gene: TRBJ1-1
clone size: -
CDR3 DNA: TGTGCCAGCAGCTTTCAGGTGAACACTGAAGCTTTCTTT
CDR3 protein: CASSFQVNTEAFF

D gene: -
V gene: TRBV11-3
J gene: TRBJ2-5
clone size: -
CDR3 DNA: TGTGCCAGCAGCTTAGCTCTTAAAGAGACCCAGTACTTC
CDR3 protein: CASSLALKETQYF

D gene: -
V gene: TRBV27
J gene: TRBJ1-5
clone size: -
CDR3 DNA: TGTGCCAGCAAGACAGGAGATCAGCCCCAGCATTTT
CDR3 protein: CASKTGDQPQHF

D gene: TRBD1
V gene: TRBV5-1
J gene: TRBJ2-3
clone size: -
CDR3 DNA: TGCGCCAGCAGCGCCCTGAAGTGGACAGGGCCGGCAGATACGCAGTATTTT
CDR3 protein: CASSALKWTGPADTQYF

D gene: -
V gene: TRBV13
J gene: TRBJ1-2
clone size: -
CDR3 DNA: TGTGCCAGCAGCTTAGGCCCCGCGACAGGTGAAAACTATGGCTACACCTTC
CDR3 protein: CASSLGPATGENYGYTF

D gene: -
V gene: TRBV4-1
J gene: TRBJ2-4
clone size: -
CDR3 DNA: TGCGCCAGCAGCCATTTACTAGGAGTAGCGAACATTCAGTACTTC
CDR3 protein: CASSHLLGVANIQYF

D gene: -
V gene: TRBV5-1
J gene: TRBJ2-5
clone size: once
CDR3 DNA: TGCGCCAGCAGCACAGGACAGCAACAAGAGACCCAGTACTTC
CDR3 protein: CASSTGQQQETQYF

D gene: -
V gene: TRBV19
J gene: TRBJ1-5
clone size: -
CDR3 DNA: TGTGCCACTGAGGCTTTAGTTGGTGGTCAGCCCCAGCATTTT
CDR3 protein: CATEALVGGQPQHF

D gene: -
V gene: TRBV9
J gene: TRBJ2-3
clone size: -
CDR3 DNA: TGTGCCAGCAGCGCAGGGAGCACAGATACGCAGTATTTT
CDR3 protein: CASSAGSTDTQYF

D gene: TRBD2
V gene: TRBV5-1
J gene: TRBJ2-3
clone size: -
CDR3 DNA: TGCGCCAGCGCTCGGACTAGCCCTAGCACAGATACGCAGTATTTT
CDR3 protein: CASARTSPSTDTQYF

D gene: -
V gene: TRBV12-3/TRBV12-4
J gene: TRBJ2-7
clone size: -
CDR3 DNA: TGTGCCAGCAGTCCACAGGGATACGAGCAGTACTTC
CDR3 protein: CASSPQGYEQYF

D gene: TRBD2
V gene: TRBV14
J gene: TRBJ2-5
clone size: -
CDR3 DNA: TGTGCCAGCAGCCAAGACGTCCGACTAGCGGGAGAAGAGACCCAGTACTTC
CDR3 protein: CASSQDVRLAGEETQYF

D gene: -
V gene: TRBV18
J gene: TRBJ2-2
clone size: many
CDR3 DNA: TGTGCCAGCTCACCACCCAACAGGTTCGCGAACACCGGGGAGCTGTTTTTT
CDR3 protein: CASSPPNRFANTGELFF